The 10 T cell receptor beta chains below were found in one sample sequenced in a study of blood T cells in healthy people across ages. The use of a sample-barcoded 5' primer and a J-beta primer mix characterized a second PCR of roughly 6 to 11 cycles. TCRdb fed the 5' RACE reads into MiXCR, producing one record per CDR3 protein. The profile shows around 710,000 distinct CDR3 sequences, approximately 43% of them singletons. Input material: blood. These TCRs come from a woman in her fifties or sixties in good health.

This clonotype was detected only a few times. The rearrangement uses TRBV4-3 and TRBJ2-5; TRBD1 matches at 9 bases. Unmatched junction bases numbered 13, after V lost 4 bases and J lost 4 bases. Germline lookup yields CDR1 LGHNA and CDR2 YSLEER. The CDR3 has 17 amino acids. This chain's CDR3 is CASSLEPPGQGGETQYF. The CDR3 region has the DNA TGCGCCAGCAGCCTAGAGCCCCCGGGACAGGGAGGAGAGACCCAGTACTTC.

The chain uses TRBV7-2 and TRBJ1-2, with unresolved D. Trimming took off 5 bases at V and 4 bases at J, with 23 bases between the two ends. The CDR3 is 17 amino acids. The germline CDR1 and CDR2 sequences are SGHTA and FQGNSA. The DNA for the CDR3 is TGTGCCAGCAGCACCCCAAGAGGTAGCGGAAGACCCTATGGCTACACCTTC. This translates into CASSTPRGSGRPYGYTF.

The chain carries TRBV7-2 and TRBJ2-3; D perhaps matches TRBD2 (6 bases). The CDR3 loop spans 15 amino acids. V lost 6 bases and J 1 base, leaving 14 bases between the germline ends. Germline V CDR1 and CDR2: SGHTA, FQGNSA. CDR3 loop: CASRMIIAGTDTQYF. The DNA for the CDR3 is TGTGCCAGCAGAATGATAATAGCGGGCACAGATACGCAGTATTTT.

The chain couples TRBV3-1 to TRBJ2-1, with 10 bases that match TRBD2. The CDR3 has 17 amino acids. The V gene's germline CDR1 is LGHDT and CDR2 YNNKEL (reference sequence). V was pared by 1 base and J by 3 bases, with 6 bases of the junction left unmatched. CDR3 region: CASSQVQGTSDYNEQFF. CDR3 nucleotides: TGTGCCAGCAGCCAAGTCCAGGGGACTAGCGACTACAATGAGCAGTTCTTC.

On this clonotype: At one boundary the junction diverges from the germline segment, which might be a read error. The chain links TRBV20-1 to TRBJ1-5; no firm D call. The CDR3 is made up of 13 amino acids. Germline values: CDR1 DFQATT, CDR2 SNEGSKA (reference sequence). CDR3 protein: CSARDFDNQPQHF. Written as DNA, the CDR3 is TGCAGTGCGAGAGATTTTGACAATCAGCCCCAGCATTTT.

V is TRBV2 and J is TRBJ1-2; 11 nucleotides align to TRBD1. CDR1 and CDR2 from the germline V gene are SNHLY and FYNNEI. This CDR3 is built from 15 residues. V trimming: 8 bases; J trimming: 7 bases; junction bases outside the gene matches: 12. The CDR3 sequence is CASESRTGGAGGYTF. The CDR3 DNA sequence: TGTGCCAGCGAGAGCAGGACAGGGGGCGCCGGTGGCTACACCTTC.

On this clonotype: A junction boundary mismatches the germline segment, possibly from a read error. The chain uses TRBV20-1 and TRBJ2-4; 7 positions agree with TRBD2. The V gene's germline CDR1 is DFQATT and CDR2 SNEGSKA (reference sequence). This CDR3 is built from 13 residues. This CDR3 reads CSAGGSVKTIQYF. CDR3 in DNA: TGCAGTGCGGGCGGGAGCGTCAAAACCATTCAGTACTTC.

J is TRBJ2-5 and V is TRBV29-1; 9 nucleotides agree with TRBD1. V shed 5 bases, J shed 5 bases, and the junction held 3 bases outside the gene matches. The CDR3 spans 12 residues. CDR1 and CDR2 (germline): SQVTM, ANQGSEA. The CDR3 DNA reads TGCAGCGTTCAACAGGGGGCTGAGACCCAGTACTTC. Amino acids: CSVQQGAETQYF.

Remarks on this clonotype: At one boundary the junction diverges from the germline segment, which might be a read error. This chain links TRBV9 with TRBJ2-6, with 7 bases aligning to TRBD1. This CDR3 contains 15 residues. Germline V gene lookup returns CDR1 SGDLS and CDR2 YYNGEE. The CDR3 sequence is CASSSQGTGADVLTF. CDR3 DNA: TGTGCCAGCAGCTCACAGGGGACCGGGGCCGACGTCCTGACTTTC.

The chain has TRBV7-8 and TRBJ2-7, with a tentative D call TRBD1 (5 bases). The CDR3 spans 14 residues. Germline V gene sequence: CDR1 SGHVS, CDR2 FQNEAQ. The V end lost 5 bases, the J end lost 1 base, and 12 bases lay between the germline ends. The DNA of the CDR3 is TGTGCCAGCAGCCCGAGGACACTTTCCTACGAGCAGTACTTC. This encodes CASSPRTLSYEQYF. Combining the CDR3 with reference TRBV7-8 and TRBJ2-7 gives the whole variable domain GAGVSQSPRYKVAKRGQDVALRCDPISGHVSLFWYQQALGQGPEFLTYFQNEAQLDKSGLPSDRFFAERPEGSVSTLKIQRTQQEDSAVYLCASSPRTLSYEQYFGPGTRLTVT.